These 28 T cell receptor beta chains were sequenced from one sample in a study of long-term antiretroviral therapy in people with HIV. Survey-level resolution applied to immunoSEQ assay v3.0. The table came from immunoSEQ multiplex PCR; TCRdb's copy has only in-frame clones and leaves some out. The sample has about 16,000 clones; more than 75% are singletons. Specimen: unsorted PBMCs, collected 0.5 years after starting antiretroviral therapy. These receptors were obtained from a woman aged 40 to 50 with HIV.

The V gene is TRBV15, the J gene TRBJ2-3, with D perhaps TRBD1 (6 bases). The CDR3 consists of 14 residues. CDR1 and CDR2 (germline): LNHNV, YYDKDF (reference sequence). V lost 0 bases to trimming and J lost 3 bases, with 7 bases between them. The CDR3, as DNA: TGTGCCACCAGCAGAGACCAGGGGACAGATACGCAGTATTTT. Translated: CATSRDQGTDTQYF.

The chain recombines TRBV4-1 with TRBJ1-4; no clear D. Germline V gene lookup returns CDR1 MGHRA and CDR2 YSYEKL. V was shortened by 0 bases and J by 4 bases, with 9 bases between the two germline ends. This CDR3 is built from 15 residues. This chain's CDR3 is CASSQDGVYNEKLFF. CDR3 DNA: TGCGCCAGCAGCCAAGATGGGGTCTATAATGAAAAACTGTTTTTT.

The rearrangement joins TRBV5-4 to TRBJ2-5; 10 bases fit TRBD1. V was pared by 1 base and J by 5 bases, with 5 bases of the junction left unmatched. Germline V gene lookup returns CDR1 SGHNT and CDR2 YYREEE (reference sequence). This CDR3 region has 15 residues. CDR3 protein: CASSLRTGGHETQYF. The DNA for the CDR3 is TGTGCCAGCAGCTTGCGGACAGGGGGACACGAGACCCAGTACTTC.

The CDR3 loop reads CASSLASGSRYEQYF. CDR3 coding DNA: TGTGCCAGCAGCTTGGCTAGCGGGAGTAGATACGAGCAGTACTTC. The V gene is TRBV11-2, the J gene TRBJ2-7; 10 bases line up with TRBD2. There are 15 residues in the CDR3. Trimming at V came to 3 bases and at J to 4 bases, leaving 6 bases not matched to a gene. Germline V gives CDR1 SGHAT, CDR2 FQNNGV.

This sequence joins TRBV6-5 and TRBJ2-7; D gene ambiguous. This CDR3 is built from 14 residues. The V end was cut by 2 bases, the J end by 4 bases, with 12 bases between. Germline loops: CDR1 MNHEY, CDR2 SVGAGI. The CDR3, as DNA: TGTGCCAGCAGTTACCCATATACCCAATACGAGCAGTACTTC. It codes for CASSYPYTQYEQYF.

This clone was picked up a small number of times. The chain combines TRBV7-9 with TRBJ2-7, with D perhaps matching TRBD2 (5 bases). This CDR3 has 14 residues. Germline assignment: CDR1 SEHNR and CDR2 FQNEAQ (reference sequence). V lost 7 bases, J lost 0 bases, and 13 bases lay in between. This chain's CDR3 is CASTSGGHSYEQYF. CDR3 DNA: TGTGCCAGCACCTCTGGCGGGCACTCCTACGAGCAGTACTTC.

The gene calls are TRBV7-9 and TRBJ2-7; the D is unclear. Germline CDR1 SEHNR, CDR2 FQNEAQ (reference sequence). CDR3 length: 13 residues. Trimming took 5 bases from V and 6 from J, leaving 14 bases between them. This CDR3 is CASSQIASLEQYF. CDR3 DNA sequence: TGTGCCAGCAGCCAGATCGCGTCTCTCGAGCAGTACTTC.

This sequence joins TRBV7-2 and TRBJ2-7, with TRBD1 identical over 8 bases. The germline gives CDR1 SGHTA, CDR2 FQGNSA. The CDR3 length is 14 residues. V shed 1 base and J 2 bases; nucleotides not matched to a gene: 1. The CDR3 is CASSLETGAYEQYF. The CDR3 nucleotides are TGTGCCAGCAGCTTAGAGACAGGGGCCTACGAGCAGTACTTC.

The chain has TRBV7-3 and TRBJ2-1; D gene uncertain. CDR1 and CDR2 (germline): SGHTA, FQGTGA. The CDR3 has 11 residues. The ends were cut back, 5 bases at V and 6 bases at J, with 5 bases in the middle. The CDR3 sequence is CASSASNEQFF. The CDR3 bases are TGTGCCAGCAGCGCCTCCAATGAGCAGTTCTTC.

V and J are TRBV5-5 and TRBJ2-5; D might be TRBD1 (5 bases). V shed 0 bases and J shed 2 bases, with 8 bases lying between them. This CDR3 is 14 amino acids long. CDR1 and CDR2 (germline): SGHKS, YYEKEE (reference sequence). CDR3 sequence (DNA): TGTGCCAGCAGCTTGGAATGGACACAAGAGACCCAGTACTTC. This gives the protein CASSLEWTQETQYF. The variable domain in full, completed from reference TRBV5-5 and TRBJ2-5, reads DAGVTQSPTHLIKTRGQQVTLRCSPISGHKSVSWYQQVLGQGPQFIFQYYEKEERGRGNFPDRFSARQFPNYSSELNVNALLLGDSALYLCASSLEWTQETQYFGPGTRLLVL.

The chain links TRBV2 to TRBJ2-3, with D possibly TRBD2 on 5 matching bases. CDR1 SNHLY and CDR2 FYNNEI come from the germline V gene. V was trimmed by 4 bases and J by 2 bases, leaving 16 bases between them. This CDR3 is built from 16 residues. DNA of the CDR3: TGTGCCAGCAGTGCCCTCGGGGTTGTTTCCACAGATACGCAGTATTTT. Its translation: CASSALGVVSTDTQYF.

This clone was recorded once. The chain uses TRBV2 and TRBJ2-7; 8 bases agree with TRBD1. The CDR3 length is 13 residues. Trimming cost V 7 bases and J 6 bases; bases outside gene matches: 8. Germline assignment: CDR1 SNHLY and CDR2 FYNNEI. CDR3 bases: TGTGCCAGCATTGGACAGGGTTTTTTCGAGCAGTACTTC. Protein: CASIGQGFFEQYF.

The V and J genes are TRBV29-1 and TRBJ2-7; D possibly corresponds to TRBD1 (6 bases). Germline CDR1 and CDR2: SQVTM and ANQGSEA. Trimming shortened V by 7 bases and J by 3 bases, and 10 bases separated the two germline ends. The CDR3 sequence is 11 residues long. CDR3 coding DNA: TGCAGCGGAGGGACATACTACGAGCAGTACTTC. Translated: CSGGTYYEQYF.

The chain employs TRBV19 and TRBJ1-4; TRBD1 might be the D (6 bases). This CDR3 region has 16 residues. Germline CDR1 and CDR2: LNHDA and SQIVND (reference sequence). The germline V and J ends were trimmed by 3 bases and 4 bases, with 15 bases remaining between them. The CDR3 bases are TGTGCCAGTAGTATTTCTGGGGGCGGAATTAATGAAAAACTGTTTTTT. Protein: CASSISGGGINEKLFF. The full variable domain, with the rest looked up from reference TRBV19 and TRBJ1-4, is DGGITQSPKYLFRKEGQNVTLSCEQNLNHDAMYWYRQDPGQGLRLIYYSQIVNDFQKGDIAEGYSVSREKKESFPLTVTSAQKNPTAFYLCASSISGGGINEKLFFGSGTQLSVL.

A single count supports this clone. The rearrangement joins TRBV9 to TRBJ2-1, with D hard to call. This CDR3 region has 15 residues. Germline V CDR1 and CDR2: SGDLS, YYNGEE. V lost 0 bases and J lost 5, with 12 bases in between. The CDR3, as DNA: TGTGCCAGCAGCGTAGAGCCGAATCAAAACAATGAGCAGTTCTTC. As protein: CASSVEPNQNNEQFF. Full variable domain (remainder filled in from reference TRBV9 and TRBJ2-1): DSGVTQTPKHLITATGQRVTLRCSPRSGDLSVYWYQQSLDQGLQFLIQYYNGEERAKGNILERFSAQQFPDLHSELNLSSLELGDSALYFCASSVEPNQNNEQFFGPGTRLTVL.

V is TRBV6-5 and J is TRBJ1-1, with 8 bases that match TRBD1. The CDR3 loop spans 16 amino acids. CDR1 and CDR2 from the germline V gene are MNHEY and SVGAGI. V dropped 0 bases and J dropped 10; count of bases not matched to a gene: 13. Here the CDR3 reads CASSYSIGAGGARAFF. CDR3 nucleotides: TGTGCCAGCAGTTACTCGATAGGGGCAGGGGGCGCTAGAGCTTTCTTT.

The chain is built from TRBV19 and TRBJ1-4, with D unclear. Deletions cut 11 bases from V and 4 bases from J, with 14 bases between. The CDR3 runs 13 residues. The germline gives CDR1 LNHDA, CDR2 SQIVND (reference sequence). The CDR3 bases are TGTGCCGCACGGCAGAGTGATAATGAAAAACTGTTTTTT. It codes for CAARQSDNEKLFF.

V gene TRBV7-7 combines with J gene TRBJ2-3; TRBD1 aligns across 10 bases. From germline, CDR1 is SSHAT and CDR2 FNYEAQ (reference sequence). The CDR3 extends over 22 amino acids. Germline trimming cut 5 bases from V and 2 bases from J; bases unmatched to any gene: 25. In nucleotides, the CDR3 is TGTGCCAGCAGCACACCCGGGACAGGGGAGTCCTTTGAGCGGTTAGACACAGATACGCAGTATTTT. Residues: CASSTPGTGESFERLDTDTQYF.

The chain uses TRBV5-6 and TRBJ1-2; tentatively, D is TRBD1 (6 bases). The CDR3 is 14 residues long. Trimming left V 0 bases short and J 5 bases short, with 11 bases between. Germline V gives CDR1 SGHDT, CDR2 YYEEEE. DNA for the CDR3: TGTGCCAGCAGCTTGGGGGACATCACTTATGGCTACACCTTC. This translates into CASSLGDITYGYTF.

The CDR3 DNA sequence: TGCAGCGTTGCGGGGGGTAACACTGAAGCTTTCTTT. It yields the protein CSVAGGNTEAFF. The chain has TRBV29-1 and TRBJ1-1, with TRBD1 as a possible D gene (5 bases). This CDR3 is 12 amino acids long. The germline gives CDR1 SQVTM, CDR2 ANQGSEA. Trimming pared 4 bases from V and 2 bases from J, leaving 8 bases between.

The chain uses TRBV5-1 and TRBJ2-3; 8 bases agree with TRBD2. J gave up 5 bases and V 1 base, and 6 bases lay outside the gene matches. This CDR3 has 15 residues. Germline V gene lookup returns CDR1 SGHRS and CDR2 YFSETQ. This CDR3 reads CASSLTSGVVDTQYF. The CDR3 nucleotides read TGCGCCAGCAGCTTGACTAGCGGCGTTGTAGATACGCAGTATTTT.

This clone was picked up one time. The chain is built from TRBV19 and TRBJ1-1, with 7 bases that match TRBD1. This CDR3 is built from 16 residues. Germline V gives CDR1 LNHDA, CDR2 SQIVND (reference sequence). Trimming at V came to 3 bases and at J to 3 bases, leaving 10 bases not matched to a gene. The CDR3 region has the DNA TGTGCCAGTAGTATCGGGCTTTTAGGGGGCTACACTGAAGCTTTCTTT. Its translation: CASSIGLLGGYTEAFF.

The chain recombines TRBV6-1 with TRBJ2-2, with TRBD2 matching over 16 bases. Germline V gene sequence: CDR1 MNHNS, CDR2 SASEGT. The junction had 4 bases not matched to a gene; V was cut back by 11 bases and J by 4 bases. The CDR3 has 15 residues. This CDR3 reads CAGGLAGGSTGELFF. The CDR3 DNA is TGTGCCGGGGGACTAGCGGGAGGGTCCACCGGGGAGCTGTTTTTT.

This clone was observed a single time. This chain connects TRBV28 to TRBJ2-2, with D hard to call. CDR1 is MDHEN and CDR2 is SYDVKM in the germline V gene. The CDR3 loop spans 13 amino acids. V was trimmed by 5 bases and J by 4 bases, leaving 8 bases between them. CDR3 DNA sequence: TGTGCCAGCAGTAGAAGTGGCACCGGGGAGCTGTTTTTT. Protein: CASSRSGTGELFF. Using reference TRBV28 and TRBJ2-2 for the parts outside the CDR3, the full variable domain is DVKVTQSSRYLVKRTGEKVFLECVQDMDHENMFWYRQDPGLGLRLIYFSYDVKMKEKGDIPEGYSVSREKKERFSLILESASTNQTSMYLCASSRSGTGELFFGEGSRLTVL.

The chain has TRBV4-3 and TRBJ2-2; TRBD1 might be the D (6 bases). Germline-derived CDR1 and CDR2 are LGHNA and YSLEER. Trimming left V 0 bases short and J 5 bases short, with 16 bases between. CDR3 length: 17 residues. The CDR3 sequence is CASSQDRAGVLTGELFF. The CDR3 DNA reads as TGCGCCAGCAGCCAAGATAGGGCAGGGGTTTTGACCGGGGAGCTGTTTTTT.

This clone occurred once. In nucleotides, the CDR3 is TGTGCCAGCAGTCTTAGAACAGATACGCAGTATTTT. Its protein product is CASSLRTDTQYF. This chain joins TRBV9 and TRBJ2-3; D remains ambiguous. The ends were cut back, 5 bases at V and 3 bases at J, with 7 bases in the middle. The CDR3 runs 12 residues. Germline assignment: CDR1 SGDLS and CDR2 YYNGEE.

V usage is TRBV19 and J usage is TRBJ1-2; D is unresolved. CDR3 size: 13 residues. V was cut by 7 bases and J by 4 bases, with 13 bases left in between. CDR1 and CDR2 (germline): LNHDA, SQIVND (reference sequence). The CDR3 DNA follows: TGTGCCAGTATCCGGGCCGGACGCTATGGCTACACCTTC. Its protein is CASIRAGRYGYTF.

In its sample, this clone was seen a few times. The chain employs TRBV6-5 and TRBJ2-2; no clear D gene. The CDR3 has 15 residues. CDR1 MNHEY and CDR2 SVGAGI come from the germline V gene. Trimming cost V 0 bases and J 1 base, with 6 bases left between them. CDR3 nucleotide sequence: TGTGCCAGCAGTTACTCGTTTTTGAACACCGGGGAGCTGTTTTTT. Its translation is CASSYSFLNTGELFF.